This T cell receptor beta chain comes out of a study of T-cell memory formation after mild COVID-19. Findings and caveats of the study: Pre-infection memory showed some responding clones, and this suggested that cross-reactive memory joined. SARS-CoV-2 specificity of second-wave clones peaking day 37 was unconfirmed. CD4/CD8 balance characterized clones contracting day 15 to 85, and CD4+ skew characterized later expanders.

Per the germline V gene, CDR1 is SEHNR and CDR2 is FQNEAQ (reference sequence). V lost 5 bases and J 4 bases, leaving 11 bases between the germline ends. The CDR3 sequence is 13 residues long. TCRdb reanalysed the 5' RACE reads using MiXCR and keeps one entry per CDR3 protein. The top ten hold around 2% of the sample, which has about 180,000 distinct CDR3 sequences, roughly 17% seen once. Turning to this clonotype: Its cognate antigen is unknown.

Sequenced: PBMCs or a T cell subset sorted from them (not recorded which). The V and J genes are TRBV7-9 and TRBJ1-1; tentatively, D is TRBD1 (5 bases). The source is an adult woman who had mild COVID-19 (a few samples of this study predate the infection). Cell type and time point are not known. DNA of the CDR3: TGTGCCAGCAGCCGGGGACTAAGCACTGAAGCTTTCTTT. It translates to CASSRGLSTEAFF.